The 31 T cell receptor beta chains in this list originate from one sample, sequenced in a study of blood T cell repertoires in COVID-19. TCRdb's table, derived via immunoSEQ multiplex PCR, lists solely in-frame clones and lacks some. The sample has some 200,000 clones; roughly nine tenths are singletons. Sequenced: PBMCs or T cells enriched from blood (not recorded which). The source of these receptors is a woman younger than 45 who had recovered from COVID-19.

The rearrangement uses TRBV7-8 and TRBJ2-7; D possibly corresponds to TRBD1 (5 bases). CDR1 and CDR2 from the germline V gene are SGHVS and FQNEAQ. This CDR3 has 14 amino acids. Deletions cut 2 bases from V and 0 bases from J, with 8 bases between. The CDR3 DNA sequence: TGTGCCAGCAGCTTATTTCAGGGCTCCTACGAGCAGTACTTC. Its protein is CASSLFQGSYEQYF.

The CDR3 bases are TGTGCCAGCAGCCAATACCGCGCTAACTATGGCTACACCTTC. Translated: CASSQYRANYGYTF. The chain couples TRBV14 to TRBJ1-2; D call uncertain. V lost 2 bases and J lost 0, with 7 bases in between. This CDR3 has 14 amino acids. The germline CDR1 and CDR2 sequences are SGHDN and FVKESK.

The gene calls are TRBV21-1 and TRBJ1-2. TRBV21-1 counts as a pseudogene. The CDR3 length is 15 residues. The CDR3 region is CASSKDAGANYGYTF. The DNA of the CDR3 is TGTGCCAGCAGCAAAGACGCGGGGGCTAACTATGGCTACACCTTC.

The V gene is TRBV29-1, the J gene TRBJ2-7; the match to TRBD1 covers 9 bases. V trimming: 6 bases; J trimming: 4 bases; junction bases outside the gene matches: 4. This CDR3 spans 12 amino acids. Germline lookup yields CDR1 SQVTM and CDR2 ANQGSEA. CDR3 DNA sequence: TGCAGCGTCGGACAGGGGAGGTACGAGCAGTACTTC. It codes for CSVGQGRYEQYF.

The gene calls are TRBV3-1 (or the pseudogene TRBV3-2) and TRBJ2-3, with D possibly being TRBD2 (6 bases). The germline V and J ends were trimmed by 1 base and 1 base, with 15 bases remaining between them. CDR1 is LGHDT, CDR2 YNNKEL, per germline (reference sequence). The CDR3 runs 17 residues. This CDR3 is CASSQGVGGRGTDTQYF. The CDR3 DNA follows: TGTGCCAGCAGCCAAGGAGTCGGGGGAAGGGGCACAGATACGCAGTATTTT.

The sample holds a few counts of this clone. CDR3 in amino acids: CASSQDRTSGSYYEQYF. CDR3 DNA: TGTGCCAGCAGCCAAGATAGGACTAGCGGGTCTTACTACGAGCAGTACTTC. J is TRBJ2-7 and V is TRBV4-2, with 11 bases that match TRBD2. This CDR3 is 17 amino acids long. Trimming at V came to 0 bases and at J to 3 bases, leaving 7 bases not matched to a gene. In germline, CDR1 is LGHNA, CDR2 YNFKEQ.

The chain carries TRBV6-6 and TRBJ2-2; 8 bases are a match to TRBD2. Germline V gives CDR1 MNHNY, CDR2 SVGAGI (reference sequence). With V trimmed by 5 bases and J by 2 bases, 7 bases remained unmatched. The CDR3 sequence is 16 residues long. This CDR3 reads CASSRRLAHNTGELFF. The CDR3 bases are TGTGCCAGCAGTCGCCGACTAGCGCACAACACCGGGGAGCTGTTTTTT.

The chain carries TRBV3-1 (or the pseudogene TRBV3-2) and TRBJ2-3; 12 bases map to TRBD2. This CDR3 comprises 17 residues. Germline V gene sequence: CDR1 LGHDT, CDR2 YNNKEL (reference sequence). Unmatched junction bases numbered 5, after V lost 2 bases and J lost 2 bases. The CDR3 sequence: CASSQRLAGGLTDTQYF. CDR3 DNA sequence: TGTGCCAGCAGCCAACGGCTAGCGGGGGGGCTCACAGATACGCAGTATTTT.

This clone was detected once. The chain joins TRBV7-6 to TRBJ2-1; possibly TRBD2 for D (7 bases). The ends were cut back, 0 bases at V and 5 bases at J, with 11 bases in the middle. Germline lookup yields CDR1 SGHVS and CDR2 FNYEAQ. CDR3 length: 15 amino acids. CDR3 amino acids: CASSLAGGANNEQFF. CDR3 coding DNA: TGTGCCAGCAGCTTAGCGGGGGGGGCCAACAATGAGCAGTTCTTC.

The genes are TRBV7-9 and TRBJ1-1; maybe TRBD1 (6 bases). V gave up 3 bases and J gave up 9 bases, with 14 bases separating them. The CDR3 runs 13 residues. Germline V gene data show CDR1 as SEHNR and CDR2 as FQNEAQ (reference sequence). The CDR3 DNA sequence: TGTGCCAGCAGCTTGAGGGCCGGGACAAAAGCTTTCTTT. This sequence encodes CASSLRAGTKAFF.

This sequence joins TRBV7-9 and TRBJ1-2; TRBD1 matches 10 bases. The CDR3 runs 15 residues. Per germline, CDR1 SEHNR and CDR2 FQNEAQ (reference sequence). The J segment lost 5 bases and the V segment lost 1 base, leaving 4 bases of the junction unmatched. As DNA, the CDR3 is TGTGCCAGCAGCTTAGTGGGACAGGGGTTTTATGGCTACACCTTC. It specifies CASSLVGQGFYGYTF.

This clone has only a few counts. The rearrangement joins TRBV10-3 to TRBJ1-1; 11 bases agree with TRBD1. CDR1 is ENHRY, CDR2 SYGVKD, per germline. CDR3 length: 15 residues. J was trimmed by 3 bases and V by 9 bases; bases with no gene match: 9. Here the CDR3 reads CAMGSGTGGDTEAFF. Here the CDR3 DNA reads TGTGCCATGGGATCCGGGACAGGGGGAGACACTGAAGCTTTCTTT.

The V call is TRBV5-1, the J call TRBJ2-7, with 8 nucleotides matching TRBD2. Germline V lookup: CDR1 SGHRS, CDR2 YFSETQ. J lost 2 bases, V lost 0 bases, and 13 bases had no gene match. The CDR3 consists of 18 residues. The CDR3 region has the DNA TGCGCCAGCAGCTTGGGCGCCCCACTTGGAGCGGGGGCCTACGAGCAGTACTTC. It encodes CASSLGAPLGAGAYEQYF.

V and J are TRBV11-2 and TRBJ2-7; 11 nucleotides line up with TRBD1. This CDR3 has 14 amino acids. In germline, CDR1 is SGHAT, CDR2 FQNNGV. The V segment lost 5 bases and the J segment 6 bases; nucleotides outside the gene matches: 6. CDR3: CASSPSGTGGEQYF. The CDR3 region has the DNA TGTGCCAGCAGCCCATCCGGGACAGGGGGCGAGCAGTACTTC.

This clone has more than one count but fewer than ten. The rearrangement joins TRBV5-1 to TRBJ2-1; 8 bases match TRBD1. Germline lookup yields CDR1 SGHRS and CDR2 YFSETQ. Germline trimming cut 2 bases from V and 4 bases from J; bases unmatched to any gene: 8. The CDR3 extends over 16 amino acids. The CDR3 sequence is CASSFGAGGEYNEQFF. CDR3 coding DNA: TGCGCCAGCAGCTTTGGGGCAGGGGGCGAGTACAATGAGCAGTTCTTC.

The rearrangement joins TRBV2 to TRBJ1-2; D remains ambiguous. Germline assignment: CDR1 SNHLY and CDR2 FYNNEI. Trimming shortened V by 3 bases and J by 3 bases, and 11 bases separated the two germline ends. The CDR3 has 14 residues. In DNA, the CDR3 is TGTGCCAGCAGTGATGCCACGGAGGACTATGGCTACACCTTC. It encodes CASSDATEDYGYTF.

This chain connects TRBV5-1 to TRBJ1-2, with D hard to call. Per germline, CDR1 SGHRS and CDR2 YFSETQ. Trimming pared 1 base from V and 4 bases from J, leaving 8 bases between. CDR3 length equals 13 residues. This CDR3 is CASSLFELYGYTF. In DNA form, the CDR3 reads TGCGCCAGCAGCTTGTTTGAACTCTATGGCTACACCTTC.

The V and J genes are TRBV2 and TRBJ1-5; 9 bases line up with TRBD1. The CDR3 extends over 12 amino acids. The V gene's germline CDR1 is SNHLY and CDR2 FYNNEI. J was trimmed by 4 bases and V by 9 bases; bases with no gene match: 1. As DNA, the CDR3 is TGTGCCAGGGGGACAGGGAATCAGCCCCAGCATTTT. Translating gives CARGTGNQPQHF.

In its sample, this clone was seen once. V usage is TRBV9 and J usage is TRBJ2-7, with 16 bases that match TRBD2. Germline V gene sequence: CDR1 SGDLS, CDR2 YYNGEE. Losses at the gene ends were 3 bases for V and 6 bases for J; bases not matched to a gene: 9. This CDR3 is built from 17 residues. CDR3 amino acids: CASSASGTSGGAFEQYF. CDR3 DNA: TGTGCCAGCAGCGCCTCCGGGACTAGCGGGGGGGCTTTCGAGCAGTACTTC.

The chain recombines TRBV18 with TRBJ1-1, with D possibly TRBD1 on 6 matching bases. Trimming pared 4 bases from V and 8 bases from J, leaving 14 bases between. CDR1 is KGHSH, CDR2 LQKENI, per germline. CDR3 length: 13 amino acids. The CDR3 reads CASSQQGDWEAFF. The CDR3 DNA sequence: TGTGCCAGCTCACAACAGGGAGACTGGGAAGCTTTCTTT.

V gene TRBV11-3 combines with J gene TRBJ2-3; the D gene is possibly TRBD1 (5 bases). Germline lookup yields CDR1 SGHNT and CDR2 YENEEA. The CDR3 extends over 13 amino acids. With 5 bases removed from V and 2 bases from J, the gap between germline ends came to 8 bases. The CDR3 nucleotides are TGTGCCAGCAGCCTCAGGGCCACAGATACGCAGTATTTT. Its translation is CASSLRATDTQYF.

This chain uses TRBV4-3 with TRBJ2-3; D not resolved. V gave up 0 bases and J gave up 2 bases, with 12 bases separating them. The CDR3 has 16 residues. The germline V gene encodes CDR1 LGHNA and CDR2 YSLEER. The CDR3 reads CASSQDWRQSTDTQYF. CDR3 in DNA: TGCGCCAGCAGCCAAGATTGGCGGCAATCCACAGATACGCAGTATTTT.

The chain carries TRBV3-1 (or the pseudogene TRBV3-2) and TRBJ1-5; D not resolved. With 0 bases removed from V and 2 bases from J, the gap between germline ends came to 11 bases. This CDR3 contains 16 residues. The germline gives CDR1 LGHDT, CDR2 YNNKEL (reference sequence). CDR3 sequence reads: CASSQESGNRNQPQHF. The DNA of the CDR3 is TGTGCCAGCAGCCAAGAATCCGGGAATCGCAATCAGCCCCAGCATTTT.

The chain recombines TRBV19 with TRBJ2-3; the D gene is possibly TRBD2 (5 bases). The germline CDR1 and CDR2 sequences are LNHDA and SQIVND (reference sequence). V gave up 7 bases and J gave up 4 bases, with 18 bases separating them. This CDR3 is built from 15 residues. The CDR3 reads CASIARAGSADTQYF. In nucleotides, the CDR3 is TGTGCCAGTATCGCCCGGGCAGGTAGCGCAGATACGCAGTATTTT.

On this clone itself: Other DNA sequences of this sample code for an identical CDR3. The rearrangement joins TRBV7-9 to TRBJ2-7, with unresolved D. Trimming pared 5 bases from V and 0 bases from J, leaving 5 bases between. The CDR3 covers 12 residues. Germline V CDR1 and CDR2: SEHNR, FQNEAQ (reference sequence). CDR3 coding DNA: TGTGCCAGCAGCCTGTCCTCCTACGAGCAGTACTTC. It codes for CASSLSSYEQYF. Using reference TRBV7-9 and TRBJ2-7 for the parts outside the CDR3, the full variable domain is DTGVSQNPRHKITKRGQNVTFRCDPISEHNRLYWYRQTLGQGPEFLTYFQNEAQLEKSRLLSDRFSAERPKGSFSTLEIQRTEQGDSAMYLCASSLSSYEQYFGPGTRLTVT.

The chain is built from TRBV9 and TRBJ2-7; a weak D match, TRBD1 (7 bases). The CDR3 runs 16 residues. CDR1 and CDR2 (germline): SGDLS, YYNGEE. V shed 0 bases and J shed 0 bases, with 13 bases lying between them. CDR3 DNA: TGTGCCAGCAGCGTAGGGGGCGGGGACAGCTCCTACGAGCAGTACTTC. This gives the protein CASSVGGGDSSYEQYF.

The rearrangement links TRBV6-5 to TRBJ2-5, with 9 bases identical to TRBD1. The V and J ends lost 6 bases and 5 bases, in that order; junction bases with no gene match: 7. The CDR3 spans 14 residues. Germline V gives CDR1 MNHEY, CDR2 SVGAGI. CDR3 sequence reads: CASRGNRGLETQYF. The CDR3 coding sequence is TGTGCCAGCAGAGGGAACAGGGGGCTGGAGACCCAGTACTTC.

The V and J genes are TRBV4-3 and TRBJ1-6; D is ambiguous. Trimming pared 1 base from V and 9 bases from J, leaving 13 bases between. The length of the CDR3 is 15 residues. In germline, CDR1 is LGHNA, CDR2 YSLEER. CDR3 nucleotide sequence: TGCGCCAGCAGCCAAGGGCGGGGAGTTGTTTCACCCCTCCACTTT. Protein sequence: CASSQGRGVVSPLHF.

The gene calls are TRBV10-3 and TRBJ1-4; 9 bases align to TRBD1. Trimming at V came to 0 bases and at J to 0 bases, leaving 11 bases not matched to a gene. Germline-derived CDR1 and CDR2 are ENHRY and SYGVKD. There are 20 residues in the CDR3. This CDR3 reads CAISESGTGYLTATNEKLFF. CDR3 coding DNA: TGTGCCATCAGTGAGTCCGGGACAGGGTATCTAACCGCAACTAATGAAAAACTGTTTTTT.

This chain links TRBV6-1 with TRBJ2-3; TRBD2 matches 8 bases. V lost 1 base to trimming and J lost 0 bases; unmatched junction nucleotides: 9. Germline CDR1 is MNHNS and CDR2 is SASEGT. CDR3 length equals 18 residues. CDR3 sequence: CASSEVRGGVRSTDTQYF. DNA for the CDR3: TGTGCCAGCAGTGAAGTTCGGGGGGGCGTTCGAAGCACAGATACGCAGTATTTT.

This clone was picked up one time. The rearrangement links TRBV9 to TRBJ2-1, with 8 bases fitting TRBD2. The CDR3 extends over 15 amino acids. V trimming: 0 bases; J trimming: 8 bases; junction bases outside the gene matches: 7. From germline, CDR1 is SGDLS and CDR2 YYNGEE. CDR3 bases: TGTGCCAGCAGCGTAGCCATAGCGGGGAGCTATGAGCAGTTCTTC. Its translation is CASSVAIAGSYEQFF.